This is a list of T cell receptor beta chains from one sample in a study of CD8 T cells in ankylosing spondylitis. Using its own MiXCR run on the 5' RACE reads, TCRdb lists one record per CDR3 protein. The repertoire has fewer than 30,000 distinct CDR3 sequences, 2.5% of them found once; the top ten carry about 7.4%. The sequenced sample was blood, either unsorted or a sorted T cell fraction (not recorded which). These receptors were obtained from a female donor with ankylosing spondylitis or in good health (not recorded which). Each CDR3 is given with its conserved first and last residue. Each record gives: clone size, J gene, V gene, D gene, CDR3 DNA, CDR3 protein. The D gene is left open where the match is weak. Size values are once, few and many counts, or a class for expanded clones, and some rows have none.

>many|TRBJ2-3|TRBV9|TRBD2
TGTGCCAGCAGCCCAACGGGACTAGCGGGAGGGAGAGATACGCAGTATTTT
CASSPTGLAGGRDTQYF
>many|TRBJ2-1|TRBV9|NA
TGTGCCAGCAGCGTAGCGACTAGTTCCCCCTACAATGAGCAGTTCTTC
CASSVATSSPYNEQFF
>many|TRBJ2-1|TRBV9|TRBD1
TGTGCCAGCAGCGATCCCCCCGGACAGGGATCCTACAATGAGCAGTTCTTC
CASSDPPGQGSYNEQFF
>many|TRBJ1-3|TRBV9|NA
TGTGCCAGCAGCGTATCAAGCACCATATATTTT
CASSVSSTIYF
>many|TRBJ2-5|TRBV9|TRBD2
TGTGCCAGCAGCGTAAATCAGCGGGGGGGCCGGGAGACCCAGTACTTC
CASSVNQRGGRETQYF
>NA|TRBJ1-1|TRBV9|NA
TGTGCCAGCAGAGCAGGAGGGTTGGGGACTGAAGCTTTCTTT
CASRAGGLGTEAFF
>many|TRBJ2-3|TRBV9|NA
TGTGCCAGCAGCTCAGAAGGGAGACCGACAGATACGCAGTATTTT
CASSSEGRPTDTQYF
>many|TRBJ2-7|TRBV9|TRBD1
TGTGCCAGCAGCGTAGCAGGGGGAGATACCTACGAGCAGTACTTC
CASSVAGGDTYEQYF
>many|TRBJ1-6|TRBV9|NA
TGTGCCAGCCGACGGACAGAATACTATAATTCACCCCTCCACTTT
CASRRTEYYNSPLHF
>many|TRBJ2-5|TRBV9|TRBD2
TGTGCCAGCAGCGTAGAAGCGGGAGGGTGGACCCAGTACTTC
CASSVEAGGWTQYF
>many|TRBJ2-1|TRBV9|TRBD2
TGTGCCAGCAGCGGACCTAGCGGGGGGGCCCGTGAGCAGTTCTTC
CASSGPSGGAREQFF
>many|TRBJ1-5|TRBV9|NA
TGTGCCAGCAGCTCCCGGGGTTACGATCAGCCCCAGCATTTT
CASSSRGYDQPQHF
>medium-sized|TRBJ2-1|TRBV9|NA
TGTGCCAGCAGTCCCGCCGGAGGGTCCTACAATGAGCAGTTCTTC
CASSPAGGSYNEQFF
>many|TRBJ2-5|TRBV9|TRBD2
TGTGCCAGCAGCGTAACGAGTAGGACTAGCGGGGGGGAAGAGACCCAGTACTTC
CASSVTSRTSGGEETQYF
>many|TRBJ2-7|TRBV9|TRBD2
TGTGCCAGCAGCTTGGGGGGAGGGAACGCCTACGAGCAGTACTTC
CASSLGGGNAYEQYF
>many|TRBJ1-1|TRBV9|NA
TGTGCCAGCAGCGTAGAAGGGTATCCGGGACGTGAAGCTTTCTTT
CASSVEGYPGREAFF
>many|TRBJ2-1|TRBV9|TRBD2
TGTGCCAGCAGCGTAGATTGGCGGACTAGCGGGGGGGGTAAGAGCTCCTACAATGAGCAGTTCTTC
CASSVDWRTSGGGKSSYNEQFF
>many|TRBJ2-7|TRBV9|NA
TGTGCCAGCAGCGCCCGTGTCGGGGGGCCACACGAGCAGTACTTC
CASSARVGGPHEQYF
>many|TRBJ1-1|TRBV9|TRBD1
TGTGCCAGCAGCGTAGGGACAGGGGGCACTGAAGCTTTCTTT
CASSVGTGGTEAFF
>many|TRBJ2-7|TRBV9|TRBD2
TGTGCCAGCAGCGTTACCGGGACTAGCGGGAGCCACGAGCAGTACTTC
CASSVTGTSGSHEQYF
>many|TRBJ2-3|TRBV9|TRBD2
TGTGCCAGCAGCGTACAGGCGGGGGAGATCACTACGCAGTATTTT
CASSVQAGEITTQYF
>few|TRBJ2-4|TRBV11-3|TRBD1
TGTGCCAGCAGCTTAGTCTCCGGGACAGGGGACCTAGCCAAAAACATTCAGTACTTC
CASSLVSGTGDLAKNIQYF
>many|TRBJ2-1|TRBV9|NA
TGTGCCAGCAGCGGTGGCTTACACAATGAGCAGTTCTTC
CASSGGLHNEQFF
>many|TRBJ1-6|TRBV9|NA
TGTGCCAGCAGCGTAGAGGGCGAACAGGGTAATTCACCCCTCCACTTT
CASSVEGEQGNSPLHF
>many|TRBJ2-1|TRBV9|NA
TGTGCCAGCAGCCCCGTTGCCTCCTACAATGAGCAGTTCTTC
CASSPVASYNEQFF
>many|TRBJ2-1|TRBV9|TRBD2
TGTGCCAGCAGCCCGAGACTAGCTGCTGAGCAGTTCTTC
CASSPRLAAEQFF
>many|TRBJ2-1|TRBV9|TRBD2
TGTGCCAGCAGCGTAGTTAGCGGGGGAGACGTTTACAATGAGCAGTTCTTC
CASSVVSGGDVYNEQFF
>many|TRBJ2-1|TRBV9|TRBD2
TGTGCCAGCAGCGTCGGGACTAGCGGGAAGAATGAGCAGTTCTTC
CASSVGTSGKNEQFF
>many|TRBJ1-6|TRBV9|NA
TGTGCCAGCTCCGAACTACCGGGGTCACCCCTCCACTTT
CASSELPGSPLHF
>many|TRBJ2-1|TRBV9|TRBD1
TGTGCCAGCAGCGTAGCCGGGACAGGGGTCCATGAGCAGTTCTTC
CASSVAGTGVHEQFF
>many|TRBJ2-2|TRBV9|NA
TGTGCCAGCAGCGCCGAAACCCCTCCCGGGGAGCTGTTTTTT
CASSAETPPGELFF
>many|TRBJ2-7|TRBV9|TRBD2
TGTGCCAGCAGCGTAGGGGGGACTAGCGGGAGTTACGAGCAGTACTTC
CASSVGGTSGSYEQYF